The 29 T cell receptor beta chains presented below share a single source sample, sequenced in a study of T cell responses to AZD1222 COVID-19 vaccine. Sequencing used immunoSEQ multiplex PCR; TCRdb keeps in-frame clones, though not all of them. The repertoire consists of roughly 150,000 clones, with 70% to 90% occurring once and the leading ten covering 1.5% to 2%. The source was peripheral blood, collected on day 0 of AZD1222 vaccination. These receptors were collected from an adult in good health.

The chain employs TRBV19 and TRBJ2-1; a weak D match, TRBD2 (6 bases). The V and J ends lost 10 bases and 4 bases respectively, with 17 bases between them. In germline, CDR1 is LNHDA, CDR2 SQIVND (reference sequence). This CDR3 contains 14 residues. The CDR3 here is CATSRVAVYNEQFF. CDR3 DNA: TGTGCCACCTCGAGGGTAGCGGTGTACAATGAGCAGTTCTTC.

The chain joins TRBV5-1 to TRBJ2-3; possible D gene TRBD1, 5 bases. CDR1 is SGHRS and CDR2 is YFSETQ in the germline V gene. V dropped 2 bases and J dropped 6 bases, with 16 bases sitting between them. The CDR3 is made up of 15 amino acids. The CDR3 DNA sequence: TGCGCCAGCAGCTTCCCCAACTTAAAGGGGGATACGCAGTATTTT. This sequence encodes CASSFPNLKGDTQYF.

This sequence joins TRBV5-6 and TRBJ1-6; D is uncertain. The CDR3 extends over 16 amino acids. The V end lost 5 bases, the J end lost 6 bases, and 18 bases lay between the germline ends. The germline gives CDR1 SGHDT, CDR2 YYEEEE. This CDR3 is CASRSRRRVGNSPLHF. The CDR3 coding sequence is TGTGCCAGCAGAAGTCGACGGCGAGTGGGTAATTCACCCCTCCACTTT. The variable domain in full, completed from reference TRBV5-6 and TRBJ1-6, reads DAGVTQSPTHLIKTRGQQVTLRCSPKSGHDTVSWYQQALGQGPQFIFQYYEEEERQRGNFPDRFSGHQFPNYSSELNVNALLLGDSALYLCASRSRRRVGNSPLHFGNGTRLTVT.

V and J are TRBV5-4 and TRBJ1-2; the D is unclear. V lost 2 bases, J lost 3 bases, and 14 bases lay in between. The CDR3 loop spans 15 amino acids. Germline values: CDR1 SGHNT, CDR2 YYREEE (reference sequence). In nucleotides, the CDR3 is TGTGCCAGCAGCTTTGAAGGACTGCCGGACTATGGCTACACCTTC. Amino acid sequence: CASSFEGLPDYGYTF.

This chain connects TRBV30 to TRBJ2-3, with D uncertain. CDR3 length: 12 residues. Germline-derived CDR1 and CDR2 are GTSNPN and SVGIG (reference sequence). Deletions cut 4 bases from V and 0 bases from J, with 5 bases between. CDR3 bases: TGTGCCTGGAAAGCAAGCACAGATACGCAGTATTTT. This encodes CAWKASTDTQYF.

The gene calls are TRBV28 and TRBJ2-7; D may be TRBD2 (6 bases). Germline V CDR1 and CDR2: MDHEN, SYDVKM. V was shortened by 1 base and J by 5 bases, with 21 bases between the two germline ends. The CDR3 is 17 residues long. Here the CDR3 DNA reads TGTGCCAGCAGTTTATTTACGGTTTGGGGGGTTGAAAACGAGCAGTACTTC. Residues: CASSLFTVWGVENEQYF.

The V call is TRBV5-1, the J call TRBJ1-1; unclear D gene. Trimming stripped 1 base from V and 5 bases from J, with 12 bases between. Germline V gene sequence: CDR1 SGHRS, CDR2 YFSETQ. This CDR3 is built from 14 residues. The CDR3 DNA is TGCGCCAGCAGCTTGAGGGCAGATGGGACTGAAGCTTTCTTT. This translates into CASSLRADGTEAFF.

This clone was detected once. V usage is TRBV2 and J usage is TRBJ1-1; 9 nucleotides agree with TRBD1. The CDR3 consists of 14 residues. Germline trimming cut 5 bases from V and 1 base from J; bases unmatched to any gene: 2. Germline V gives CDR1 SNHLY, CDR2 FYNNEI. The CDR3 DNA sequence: TGTGCCAGCAGTATGGGACAGGGGAACACTGAAGCTTTCTTT. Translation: CASSMGQGNTEAFF.

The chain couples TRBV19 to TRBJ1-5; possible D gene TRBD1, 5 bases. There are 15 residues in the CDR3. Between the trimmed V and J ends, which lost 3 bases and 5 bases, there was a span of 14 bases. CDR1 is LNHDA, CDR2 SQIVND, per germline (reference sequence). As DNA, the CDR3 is TGTGCCAGTAGTATGGGGGACGGTACTTATCAGCCCCAGCATTTT. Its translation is CASSMGDGTYQPQHF.

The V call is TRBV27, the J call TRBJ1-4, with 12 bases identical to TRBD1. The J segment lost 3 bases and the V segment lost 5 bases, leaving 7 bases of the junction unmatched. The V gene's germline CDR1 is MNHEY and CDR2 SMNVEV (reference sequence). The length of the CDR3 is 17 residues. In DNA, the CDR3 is TGTGCCAGCAGTCCCGGGGACAGGGGGCGGTCTAATGAAAAACTGTTTTTT. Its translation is CASSPGDRGRSNEKLFF.

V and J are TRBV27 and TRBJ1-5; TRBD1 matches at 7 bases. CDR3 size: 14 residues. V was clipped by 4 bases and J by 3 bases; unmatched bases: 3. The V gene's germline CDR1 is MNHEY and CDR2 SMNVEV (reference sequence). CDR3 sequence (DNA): TGTGCCAGCAGTTGGACAGGACACAATCAGCCCCAGCATTTT. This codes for CASSWTGHNQPQHF.

The DNA of the CDR3 is TGCGCCAGCCGCGGGGGAACCTCTGGAAACACCATATATTTT. Amino acid sequence: CASRGGTSGNTIYF. The V and J genes are TRBV5-1 and TRBJ1-3, with a possible D match to TRBD1 (5 bases). The CDR3 has 14 residues. V was trimmed by 7 bases and J by 0 bases, leaving 11 bases between them. The germline V gene encodes CDR1 SGHRS and CDR2 YFSETQ.

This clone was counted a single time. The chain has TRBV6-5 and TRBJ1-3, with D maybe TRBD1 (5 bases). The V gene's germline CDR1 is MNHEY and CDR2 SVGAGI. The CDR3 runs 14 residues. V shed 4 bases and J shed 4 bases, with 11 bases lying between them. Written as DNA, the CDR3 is TGTGCCAGCAGTTCTTCCTGGACAGGAAACACCATATATTTT. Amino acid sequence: CASSSSWTGNTIYF.

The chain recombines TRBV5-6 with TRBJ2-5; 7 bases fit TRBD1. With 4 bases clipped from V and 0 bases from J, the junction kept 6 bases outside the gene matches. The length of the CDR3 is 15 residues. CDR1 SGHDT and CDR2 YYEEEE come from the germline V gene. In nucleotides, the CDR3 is TGTGCCAGCAGCAGGGGGACAGAGTACCAAGAGACCCAGTACTTC. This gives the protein CASSRGTEYQETQYF.

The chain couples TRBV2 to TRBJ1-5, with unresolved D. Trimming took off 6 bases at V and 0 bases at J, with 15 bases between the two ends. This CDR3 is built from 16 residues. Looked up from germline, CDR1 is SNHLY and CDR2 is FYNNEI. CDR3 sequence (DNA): TGTGCCAGCAGCCTGGACGGACCAAATAGCAATCAGCCCCAGCATTTT. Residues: CASSLDGPNSNQPQHF.

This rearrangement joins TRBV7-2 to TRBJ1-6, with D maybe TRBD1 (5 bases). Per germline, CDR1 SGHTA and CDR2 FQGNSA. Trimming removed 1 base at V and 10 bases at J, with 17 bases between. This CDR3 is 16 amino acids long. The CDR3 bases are TGTGCCAGCAGCTTAGATGTTGGGGGGGTACGGTCACCCCTCCACTTT. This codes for CASSLDVGGVRSPLHF.

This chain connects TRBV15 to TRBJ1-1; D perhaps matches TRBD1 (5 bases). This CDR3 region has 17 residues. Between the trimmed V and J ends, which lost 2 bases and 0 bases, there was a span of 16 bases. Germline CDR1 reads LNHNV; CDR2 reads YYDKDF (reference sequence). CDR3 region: CATSRQAQRGMNTEAFF. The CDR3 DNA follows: TGTGCCACCAGCAGACAAGCTCAGCGGGGGATGAACACTGAAGCTTTCTTT.

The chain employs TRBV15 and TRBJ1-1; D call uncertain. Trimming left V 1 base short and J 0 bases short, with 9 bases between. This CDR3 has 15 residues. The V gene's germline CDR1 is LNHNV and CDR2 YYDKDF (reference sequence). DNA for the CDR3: TGTGCCACCAGCAGAGCAATGGGAATGAACACTGAAGCTTTCTTT. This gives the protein CATSRAMGMNTEAFF. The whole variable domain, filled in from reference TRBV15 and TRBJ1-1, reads DAMVIQNPRYQVTQFGKPVTLSCSQTLNHNVMYWYQQKSSQAPKLLFHYYDKDFNNEADTPDNFQSRRPNTSFCFLDIRSPGLGDTAMYLCATSRAMGMNTEAFFGQGTRLTVV.

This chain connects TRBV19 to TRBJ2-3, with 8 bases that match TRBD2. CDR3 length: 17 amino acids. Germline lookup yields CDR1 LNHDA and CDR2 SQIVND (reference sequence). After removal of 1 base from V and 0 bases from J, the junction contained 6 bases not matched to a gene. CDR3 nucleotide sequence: TGTGCCAGTAGTATAGGGCGACTAGCGCTAAGCACAGATACGCAGTATTTT. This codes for CASSIGRLALSTDTQYF.

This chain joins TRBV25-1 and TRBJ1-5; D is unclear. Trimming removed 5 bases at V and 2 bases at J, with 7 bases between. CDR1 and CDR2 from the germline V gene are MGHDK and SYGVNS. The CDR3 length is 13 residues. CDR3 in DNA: TGTGCCAGCAGTCCTCCGGGCAATCAGCCCCAGCATTTT. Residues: CASSPPGNQPQHF.

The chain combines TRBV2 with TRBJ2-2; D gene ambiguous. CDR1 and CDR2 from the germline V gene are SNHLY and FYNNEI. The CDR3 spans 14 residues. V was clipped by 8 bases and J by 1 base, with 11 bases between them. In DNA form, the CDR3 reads TGTGCCAGCTCCCGGCAGGAGAACACCGGGGAGCTGTTTTTT. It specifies CASSRQENTGELFF.

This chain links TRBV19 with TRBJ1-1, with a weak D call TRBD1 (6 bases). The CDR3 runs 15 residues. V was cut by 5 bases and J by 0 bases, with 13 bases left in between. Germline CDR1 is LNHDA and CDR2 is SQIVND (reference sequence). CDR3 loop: CASSPITGMNTEAFF. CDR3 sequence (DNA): TGTGCCAGTAGTCCCATTACAGGGATGAACACTGAAGCTTTCTTT.

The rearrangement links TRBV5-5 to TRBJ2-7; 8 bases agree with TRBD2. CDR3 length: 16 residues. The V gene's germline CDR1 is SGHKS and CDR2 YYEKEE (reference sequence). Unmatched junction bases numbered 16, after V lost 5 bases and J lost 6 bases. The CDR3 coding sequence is TGTGCCAGCAGACCAGTACCGGGACTAGGTTCAGCCGAGCAGTACTTC. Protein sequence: CASRPVPGLGSAEQYF.

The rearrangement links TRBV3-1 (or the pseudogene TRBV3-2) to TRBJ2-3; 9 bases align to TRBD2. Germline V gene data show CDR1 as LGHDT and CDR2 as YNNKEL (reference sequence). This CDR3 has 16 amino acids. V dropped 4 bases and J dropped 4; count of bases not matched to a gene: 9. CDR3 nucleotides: TGTGCCAGCAGCCCCTGGACTAGCGCGGCTCCAGATACGCAGTATTTT. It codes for CASSPWTSAAPDTQYF.

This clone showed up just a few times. The CDR3 sequence: CASSLGGGMNTEAFF. CDR3 bases: TGTGCCAGCAGCTTAGGGGGTGGGATGAACACTGAAGCTTTCTTT. The chain joins TRBV7-3 to TRBJ1-1; D perhaps matches TRBD1 (5 bases). CDR1 and CDR2 from the germline V gene are SGHTA and FQGTGA. The CDR3 length is 15 residues. The ends were cut back, 2 bases at V and 0 bases at J, with 10 bases in the middle.

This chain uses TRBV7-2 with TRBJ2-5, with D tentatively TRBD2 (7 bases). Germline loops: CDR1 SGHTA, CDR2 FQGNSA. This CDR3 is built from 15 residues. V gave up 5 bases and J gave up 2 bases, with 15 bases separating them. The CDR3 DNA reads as TGTGCCAGCAGCCAGGAGGGGGGGCTTCAAGAGACCCAGTACTTC. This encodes CASSQEGGLQETQYF.

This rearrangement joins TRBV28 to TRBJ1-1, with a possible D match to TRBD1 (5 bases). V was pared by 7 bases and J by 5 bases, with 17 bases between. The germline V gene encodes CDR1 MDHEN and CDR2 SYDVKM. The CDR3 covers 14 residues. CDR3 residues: CASILRGGRTEAFF. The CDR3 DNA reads TGTGCCAGCATCCTAAGGGGTGGGCGGACTGAAGCTTTCTTT.

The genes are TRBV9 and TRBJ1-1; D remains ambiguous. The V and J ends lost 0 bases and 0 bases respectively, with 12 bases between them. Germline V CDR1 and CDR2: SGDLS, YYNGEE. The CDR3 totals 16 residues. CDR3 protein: CASSVGPSDLNTEAFF. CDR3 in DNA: TGTGCCAGCAGCGTAGGTCCATCCGACTTGAACACTGAAGCTTTCTTT.

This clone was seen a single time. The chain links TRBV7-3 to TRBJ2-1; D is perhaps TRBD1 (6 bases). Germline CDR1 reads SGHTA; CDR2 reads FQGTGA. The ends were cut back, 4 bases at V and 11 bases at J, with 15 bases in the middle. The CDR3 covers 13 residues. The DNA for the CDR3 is TGTGCCAGCAGCTCCTATTACGGGACACAGCAGTTCTTC. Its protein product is CASSSYYGTQQFF.